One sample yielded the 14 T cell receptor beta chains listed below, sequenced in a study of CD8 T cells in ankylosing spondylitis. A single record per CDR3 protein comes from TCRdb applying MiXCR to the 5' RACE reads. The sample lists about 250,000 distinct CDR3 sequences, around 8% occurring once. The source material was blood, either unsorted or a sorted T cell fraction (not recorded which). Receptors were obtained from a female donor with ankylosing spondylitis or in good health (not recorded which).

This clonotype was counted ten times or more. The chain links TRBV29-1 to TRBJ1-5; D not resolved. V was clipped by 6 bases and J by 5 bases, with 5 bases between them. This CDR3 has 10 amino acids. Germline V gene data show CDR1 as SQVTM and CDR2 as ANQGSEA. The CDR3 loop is CSVGDQPQHF. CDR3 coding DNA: TGCAGCGTCGGGGATCAGCCCCAGCATTTT.

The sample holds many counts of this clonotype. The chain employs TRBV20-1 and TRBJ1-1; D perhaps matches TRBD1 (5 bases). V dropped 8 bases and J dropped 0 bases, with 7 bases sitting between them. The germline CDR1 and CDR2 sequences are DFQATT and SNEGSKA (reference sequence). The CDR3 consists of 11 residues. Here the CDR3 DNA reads TGCAGTTCGGACATGAACACTGAAGCTTTCTTT. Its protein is CSSDMNTEAFF.

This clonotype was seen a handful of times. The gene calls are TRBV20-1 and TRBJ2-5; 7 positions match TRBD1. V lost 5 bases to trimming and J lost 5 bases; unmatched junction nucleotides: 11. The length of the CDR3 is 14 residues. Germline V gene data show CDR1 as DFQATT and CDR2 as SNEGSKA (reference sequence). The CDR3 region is CSAFWGQGVETQYF. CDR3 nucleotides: TGCAGTGCTTTCTGGGGGCAGGGGGTTGAGACCCAGTACTTC.

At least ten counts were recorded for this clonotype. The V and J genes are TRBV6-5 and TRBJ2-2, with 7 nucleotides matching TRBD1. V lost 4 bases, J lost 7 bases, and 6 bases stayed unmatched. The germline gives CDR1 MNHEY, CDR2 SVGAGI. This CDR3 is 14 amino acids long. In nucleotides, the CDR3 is TGTGCCAGCAGTTCACAGGGGATAGGCGGGGAGCTGTTTTTT. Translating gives CASSSQGIGGELFF.

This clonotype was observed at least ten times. Here the CDR3 reads CASSPPQGAGSNYGYTF. DNA for the CDR3: TGTGCCAGCTCACCACCGCAGGGGGCGGGAAGTAACTATGGCTACACCTTC. V usage is TRBV18 and J usage is TRBJ1-2; TRBD1 matches at 8 bases. Germline V lookup: CDR1 KGHSH, CDR2 LQKENI. Trimming cost V 0 bases and J 1 base; bases outside gene matches: 7. The CDR3 spans 17 residues.

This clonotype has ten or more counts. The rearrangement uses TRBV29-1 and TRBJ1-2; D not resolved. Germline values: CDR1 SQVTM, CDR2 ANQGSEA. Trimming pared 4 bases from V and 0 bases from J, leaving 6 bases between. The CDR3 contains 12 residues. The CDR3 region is CSVGRSNYGYTF. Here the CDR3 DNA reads TGCAGCGTTGGCAGGTCTAACTATGGCTACACCTTC.

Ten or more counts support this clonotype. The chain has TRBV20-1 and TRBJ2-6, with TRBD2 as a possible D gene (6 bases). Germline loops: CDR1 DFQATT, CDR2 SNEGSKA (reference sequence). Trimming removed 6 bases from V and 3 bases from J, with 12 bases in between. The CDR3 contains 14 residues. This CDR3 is CSAPGENGANVLTF. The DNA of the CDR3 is TGCAGTGCCCCGGGAGAGAATGGGGCCAACGTCCTGACTTTC.

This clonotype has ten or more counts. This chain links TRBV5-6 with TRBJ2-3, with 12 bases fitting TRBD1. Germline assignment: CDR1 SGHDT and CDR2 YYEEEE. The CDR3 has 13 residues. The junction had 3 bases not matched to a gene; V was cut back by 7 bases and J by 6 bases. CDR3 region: CASGTGGRDTQYF. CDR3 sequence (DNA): TGTGCCAGCGGGACAGGGGGCCGGGATACGCAGTATTTT.

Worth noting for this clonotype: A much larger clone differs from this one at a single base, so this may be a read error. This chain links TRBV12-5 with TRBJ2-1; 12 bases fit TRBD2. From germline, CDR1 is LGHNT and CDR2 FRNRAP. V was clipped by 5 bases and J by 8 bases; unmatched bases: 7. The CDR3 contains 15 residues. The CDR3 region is CASGPETSGSYEQFF. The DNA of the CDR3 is TGTGCTAGTGGTCCCGAGACTAGCGGGAGCTATGAGCAGTTCTTC.

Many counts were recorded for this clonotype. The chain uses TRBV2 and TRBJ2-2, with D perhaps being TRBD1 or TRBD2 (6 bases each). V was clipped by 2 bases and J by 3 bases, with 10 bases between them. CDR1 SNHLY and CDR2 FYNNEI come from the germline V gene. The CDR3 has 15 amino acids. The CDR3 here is CASSERGVDTGELFF. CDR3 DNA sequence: TGTGCCAGCAGTGAAAGGGGGGTGGACACCGGGGAGCTGTTTTTT.

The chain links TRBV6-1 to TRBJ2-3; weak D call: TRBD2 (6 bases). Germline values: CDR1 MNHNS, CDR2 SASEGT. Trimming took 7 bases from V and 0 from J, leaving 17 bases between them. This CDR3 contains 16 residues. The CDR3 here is CASIESGPFSTDTQYF. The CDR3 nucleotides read TGTGCCAGCATCGAAAGCGGGCCTTTTAGCACAGATACGCAGTATTTT.

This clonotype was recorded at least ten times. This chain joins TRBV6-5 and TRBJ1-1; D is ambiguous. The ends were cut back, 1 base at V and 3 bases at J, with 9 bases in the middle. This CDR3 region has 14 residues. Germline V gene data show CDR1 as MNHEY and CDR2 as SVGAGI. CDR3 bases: TGTGCCAGCAGTTACTTGGGCACGGACACTGAAGCTTTCTTT. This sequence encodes CASSYLGTDTEAFF.

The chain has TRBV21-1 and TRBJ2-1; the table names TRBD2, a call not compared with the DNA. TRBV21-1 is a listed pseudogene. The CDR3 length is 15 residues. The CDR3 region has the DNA TGTGCCAGCAGCAAAGAAGGACTTAAGGTCAATGAGCAGTTCTTC. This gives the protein CASSKEGLKVNEQFF.

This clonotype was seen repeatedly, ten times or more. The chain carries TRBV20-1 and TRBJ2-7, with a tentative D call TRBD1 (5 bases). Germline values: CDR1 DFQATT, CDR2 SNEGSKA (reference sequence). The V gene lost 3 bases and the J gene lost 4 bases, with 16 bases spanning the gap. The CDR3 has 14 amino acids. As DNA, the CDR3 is TGCAGTGCTAGGGACACCACGGCTCCATACGAGCAGTACTTC. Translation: CSARDTTAPYEQYF.